The clone carrying this T cell receptor (beta chain) has only a few counts. Its antigen is undetermined. This specimen comes from a study of beta chain features in type 1 diabetes. On the study more broadly: Researchers looked at roughly 110 million sorted cells across all samples. Overall study results and limits: More deletions and fewer insertions at VDJ junctions were seen in type 1 diabetes patients. Within the patient group, naive, central memory and Treg TCRB repertoires appeared more similar to each other than within healthy donors.

The isolated RNA, all of it, was reverse transcribed, so expressed TCRB transcripts were what got sequenced. It was found that naive, central memory and regulatory T cell samples averaged about 4 million reads. Assay: immunoSEQ multiplex PCR; the TCRdb copy retains only in-frame clones and omits some. The sample records fewer than 350,000 clones, roughly a fifth being singletons. Germline-derived CDR1 and CDR2 are SGHDN and FVKESK. The V gene end was trimmed by 4 bases and the J gene end by 2 bases; junction bases not matched to a gene: 19. The CDR3 spans 20 residues. Source material: naive CD4+ T cells from blood. The receptor was isolated from a woman younger than 35 in good health. This sequence joins TRBV14 and TRBJ2-1, with 8 bases that match TRBD1. The chain's CDR3 is CASSLTRTGNANFPYNEQFF. The DNA of the CDR3 is TGTGCCAGCAGCCTTACTCGGACAGGGAACGCGAATTTCCCCTACAATGAGCAGTTCTTC. The whole variable domain, remainder taken from reference TRBV14 and TRBJ2-1, is EAGVTQFPSHSVIEKGQTVTLRCDPISGHDNLYWYRRVMGKEIKFLLHFVKESKQDESGMPNNRFLAERTGGTYSTLKVQPAELEDSGVYFCASSLTRTGNANFPYNEQFFGPGTRLTVL.